This T cell receptor (beta chain) was sequenced in a study of cytomegalovirus exposure and HLA in healthy donors. Across the study: Membership in the Caucasian-associated ancestry cluster was found for about four fifths of fewer than 450 genotyped donors.

Each of the donors was a healthy bone marrow donor. PCR amplification relied on 60 Vbeta primers (plus 13 Jbeta primers). Measured with immunoSEQ multiplex PCR; TCRdb has only the in-frame clones, and not every one. The sample includes more than 85,000 clones, over 60% of them seen just once. Regarding the study as a whole: A prior analysis recorded that most TCR beta V segments were productive about 90% or about 30% of the time. In a later analysis, compared with equally common non-associated chains, HLA-associated beta chains were more expanded.

A note on this clone: Its antigen remains unknown.

The sequence was collected from a woman aged 55 to 70 in good health and CMV-seropositive. The sequenced sample consisted of PBMCs.

In DNA, the CDR3 is TGCAGCGTCACTAGAACAGATACGCAGTATTTT. Amino acids: CSVTRTDTQYF. This chain uses TRBV29-1 with TRBJ2-3, with D tentatively TRBD2 (5 bases). The germline V and J ends were trimmed by 6 bases and 3 bases, with 7 bases remaining between them. The CDR3 is made up of 11 amino acids. Germline V CDR1 and CDR2: SQVTM, ANQGSEA.